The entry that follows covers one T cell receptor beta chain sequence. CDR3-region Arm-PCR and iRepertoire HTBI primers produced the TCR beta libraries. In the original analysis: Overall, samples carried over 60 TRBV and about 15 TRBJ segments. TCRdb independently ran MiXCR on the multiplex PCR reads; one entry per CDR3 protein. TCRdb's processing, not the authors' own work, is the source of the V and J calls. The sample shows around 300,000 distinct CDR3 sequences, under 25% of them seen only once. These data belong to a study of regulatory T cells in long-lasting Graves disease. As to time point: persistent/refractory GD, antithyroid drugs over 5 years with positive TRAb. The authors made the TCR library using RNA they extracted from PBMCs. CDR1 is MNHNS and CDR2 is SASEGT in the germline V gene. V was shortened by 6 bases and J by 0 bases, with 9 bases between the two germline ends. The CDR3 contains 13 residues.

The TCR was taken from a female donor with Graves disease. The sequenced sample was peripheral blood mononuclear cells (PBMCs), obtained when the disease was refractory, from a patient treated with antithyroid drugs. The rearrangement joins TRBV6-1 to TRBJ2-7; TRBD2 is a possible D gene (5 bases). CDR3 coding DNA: TGTGCCAGCAGGATGACTATCTCCTACGAGCAGTACTTC. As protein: CASRMTISYEQYF.